This TCR beta chain was identified in a study of blood T cell repertoires in COVID-19. Background on the study: The United States, Italy and Spain were the sources of the acute and convalescent COVID-19 samples. PBMCs, B-cell-depleted T cells, or T cells were the source of the cDNA or gDNA that made up the material.

The germline CDR1 and CDR2 sequences are SGHDT and YYEEEE. Trimming took 0 bases from V and 8 from J, leaving 11 bases between them. CDR3 length: 13 residues. In the authors' methods: Amplification of reference gene primers was used by the study to estimate nucleated cell counts. The assay was immunoSEQ multiplex PCR, and TCRdb's table has in-frame clones only and misses some. V, J and clone size are taken as reported in that table, and D and trimming were inferred from the DNA itself. This table holds 150,000 to 250,000 clones, around 80% found once. The rearrangement links TRBV5-6 to TRBJ1-2; no firm D call. Material: peripheral blood. The sequence was collected from a human donor with acute or convalescent COVID-19. The donor label of this sample is uncertain. The CDR3 reads CASSLGHSGGYTF. CDR3 sequence (DNA): TGTGCCAGCAGCTTGGGACATTCGGGGGGCTACACCTTC. Full variable domain (remainder filled in from reference TRBV5-6 and TRBJ1-2): DAGVTQSPTHLIKTRGQQVTLRCSPKSGHDTVSWYQQALGQGPQFIFQYYEEEERQRGNFPDRFSGHQFPNYSSELNVNALLLGDSALYLCASSLGHSGGYTFGSGTRLTVV.